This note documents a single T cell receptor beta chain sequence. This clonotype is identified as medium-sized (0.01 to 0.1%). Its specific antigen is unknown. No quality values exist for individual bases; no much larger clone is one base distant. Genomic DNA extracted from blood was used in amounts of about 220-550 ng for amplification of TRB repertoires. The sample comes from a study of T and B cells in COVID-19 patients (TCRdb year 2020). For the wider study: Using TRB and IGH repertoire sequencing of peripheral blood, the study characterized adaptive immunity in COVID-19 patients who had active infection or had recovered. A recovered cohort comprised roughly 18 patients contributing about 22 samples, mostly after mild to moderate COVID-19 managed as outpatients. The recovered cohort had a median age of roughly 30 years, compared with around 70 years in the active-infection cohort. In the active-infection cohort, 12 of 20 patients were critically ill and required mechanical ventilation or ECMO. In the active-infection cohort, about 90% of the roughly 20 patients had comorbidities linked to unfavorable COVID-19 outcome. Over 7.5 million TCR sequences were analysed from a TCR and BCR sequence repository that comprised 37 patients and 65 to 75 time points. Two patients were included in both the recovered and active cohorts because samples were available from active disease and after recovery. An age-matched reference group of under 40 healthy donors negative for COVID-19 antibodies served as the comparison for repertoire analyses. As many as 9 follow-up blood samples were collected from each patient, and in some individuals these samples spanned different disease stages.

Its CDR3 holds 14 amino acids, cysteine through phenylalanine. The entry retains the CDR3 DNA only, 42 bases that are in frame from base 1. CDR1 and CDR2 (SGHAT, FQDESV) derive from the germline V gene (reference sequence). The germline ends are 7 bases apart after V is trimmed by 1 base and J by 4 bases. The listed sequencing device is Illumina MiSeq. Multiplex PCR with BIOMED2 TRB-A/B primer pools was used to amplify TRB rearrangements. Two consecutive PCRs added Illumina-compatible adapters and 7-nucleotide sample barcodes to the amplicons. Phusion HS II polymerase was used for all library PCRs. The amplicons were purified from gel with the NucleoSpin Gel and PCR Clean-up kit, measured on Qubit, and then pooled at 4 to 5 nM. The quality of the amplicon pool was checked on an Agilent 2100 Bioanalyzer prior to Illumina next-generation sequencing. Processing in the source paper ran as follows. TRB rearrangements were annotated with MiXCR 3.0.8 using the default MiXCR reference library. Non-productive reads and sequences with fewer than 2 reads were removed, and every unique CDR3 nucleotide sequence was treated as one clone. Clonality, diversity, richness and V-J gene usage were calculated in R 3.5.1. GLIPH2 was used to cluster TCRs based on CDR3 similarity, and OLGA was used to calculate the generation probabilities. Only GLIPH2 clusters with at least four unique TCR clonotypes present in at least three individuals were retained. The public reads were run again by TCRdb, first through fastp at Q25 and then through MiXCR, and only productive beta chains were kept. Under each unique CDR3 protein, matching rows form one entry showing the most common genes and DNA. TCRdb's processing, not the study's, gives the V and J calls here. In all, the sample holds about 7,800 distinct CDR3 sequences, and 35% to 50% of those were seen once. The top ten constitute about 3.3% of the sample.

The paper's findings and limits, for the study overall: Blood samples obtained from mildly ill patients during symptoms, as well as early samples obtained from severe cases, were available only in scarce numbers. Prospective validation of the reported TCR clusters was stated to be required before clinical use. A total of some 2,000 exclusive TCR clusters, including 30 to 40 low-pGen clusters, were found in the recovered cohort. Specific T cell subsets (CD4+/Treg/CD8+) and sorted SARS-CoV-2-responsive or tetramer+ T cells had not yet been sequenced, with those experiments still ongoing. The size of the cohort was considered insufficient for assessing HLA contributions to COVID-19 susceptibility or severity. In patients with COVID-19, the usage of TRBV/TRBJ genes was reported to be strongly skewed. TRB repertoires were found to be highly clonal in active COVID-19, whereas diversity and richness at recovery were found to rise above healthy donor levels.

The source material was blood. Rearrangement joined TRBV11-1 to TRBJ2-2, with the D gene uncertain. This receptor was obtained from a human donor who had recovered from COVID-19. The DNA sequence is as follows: TGTGCCAGCAGCTTAGGAGCGTTCACCGGGGAGCTGTTTTTT. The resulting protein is CASSLGAFTGELFF.